These 12 T cell receptor beta chains share one sample of origin, sequenced in a study of CD8+ T cells in alopecia areata (dated 2018 in TCRdb). Library generation was performed with the immunoSEQ multiplex PCR assay. For TCR sequencing, RNA was extracted from every sample and reverse transcribed into cDNA to serve as template. TCRdb mirrors the immuneACCESS table, restricted to in-frame sequences. Some clones are absent from its copies; in checked studies, under half trace to an unresolved V gene, and the reason for the others is unknown. Here the sample lists 250,000 or so clones, none seen once only. About 1.1% of the sample belongs to the ten largest clones. Pooled mouse cutaneous lymph node cells were stained for CD4, CD8alpha, NKG2D, NKG2ACE and other markers and were then sorted on a BD Influx. Sequenced input: CD4+ T cells sorted from a lymph node. Source of these receptors: a C3H/HeJ mouse with alopecia areata. Mice from this strain have the MHC haplotype H2-k.

The table lists this clone with a few counts. Mouse gene names and germline throughout. The sequence runs out 3 residues before the end of the CDR3; the remainder is reconstructed from the germline J gene. This chain joins TRBV5 and TRBJ1-6; D is possibly TRBD1 (5 bases). TRBJ1-6 is filed as an ORF, its function uncertain. Trimming took 1 base from V and 6 from J, leaving 7 bases between them. Germline V gene data show CDR1 as LGHNA and CDR2 as YNLKQL (reference sequence). The CDR3 is 14 residues long. Incomplete CDR3 DNA: TGTGCCAGCAGCCAAGGCAGGGTTAATTCGCCC. This translates into CASSQGRVNSP. The entire CDR3 protein is CASSQGRVNSPLYF.

A note on this clone: Mouse names are used for the genes. The read finishes 4 residues shy of the CDR3 end, and the germline J gene is used to complete it. The chain employs TRBV5 and TRBJ2-3; 10 bases agree with TRBD1. The CDR3 is 15 amino acids. Per the germline V gene, CDR1 is LGHNA and CDR2 is YNLKQL (reference sequence). Germline trimming cut 1 base from V and 3 bases from J; bases unmatched to any gene: 1. The CDR3 DNA, read in part, is TGTGCCAGCAGCCAAGTGGGACAGGGGGCAGAA. Its protein product is CASSQVGQGAE. The entire CDR3 is CASSQVGQGAETLYF.

As to this clone: Gene names are mouse gene names. Other DNA sequences within the sample encode an identical CDR3. The sequenced part of the CDR3 DNA is TGTGCCAGCAGCCGACAGGGAGCAAACACCGGG. Its translation: CASSRQGANTG. The entire CDR3 sequence reads CASSRQGANTGQLYF. J is TRBJ2-2 and V is TRBV5; 7 nucleotides align to TRBD1. Read coverage stops 4 residues before the CDR3 terminus; the germline J gene supplies the remainder. The CDR3 sequence is 15 residues long. The germline CDR1 and CDR2 sequences are LGHNA and YNLKQL (reference sequence). After removal of 4 bases from V and 0 bases from J, the junction contained 2 bases not matched to a gene.

This clone has ten or more counts. Any gene name here is a mouse gene name. The read ends 4 residues early relative to the CDR3; the germline J gene fills the gap. The V call is TRBV13-1, the J call TRBJ1-2, with TRBD1 matching 9 bases. CDR3 length: 14 residues. Germline V lookup: CDR1 NSHNY, CDR2 SYGAGN. The J segment lost 3 bases and the V segment lost 0 bases, leaving 0 bases of the junction unmatched. CDR3 DNA, as far as it was read: TGTGCCAGCAGTGATGGGACAGGGGACTCC. It is translated as CASSDGTGDS. The CDR3 in full is CASSDGTGDSDYTF.

Turning to this clone: Gene names are the mouse ones. The CDR3 end falls 4 residues outside the read, so it is completed with the germline J gene. The V and J genes are TRBV1 and TRBJ2-4, with 13 bases aligning to TRBD2. The length of the CDR3 is 16 residues. CDR1 is NSQYPW, CDR2 LRSPGD, per germline (reference sequence). The CDR3 spells CTCSAGTGGAHNTLYF. The sequenced part of the CDR3 DNA is TGCACCTGCAGTGCAGGGACTGGGGGGGCGCACAAC.

About this clone itself: All gene names here are mouse names. The read finishes 4 residues shy of the CDR3 end, and the germline J gene is used to complete it. This chain connects TRBV5 to TRBJ2-5; 8 nucleotides align to TRBD2. Germline lookup yields CDR1 LGHNA and CDR2 YNLKQL (reference sequence). CDR3 length equals 15 residues. CDR3 loop: CASSQGVWGEDTQYF. The sequenced CDR3 bases are TGTGCCAGCAGCCAAGGTGTCTGGGGGGAAGAC.

As regards this clone: Genes here carry mouse names. The read is 4 residues too short to cover the CDR3 end, so that end is filled in from the germline J gene. The sample holds other DNA sequences that translate to the same CDR3. The chain combines TRBV13-1 with TRBJ1-2; weak D call: TRBD1 (6 bases). This CDR3 region has 15 residues. CDR1 is NSHNY, CDR2 SYGAGN, per germline. V was cut by 1 base and J by 0 bases, with 10 bases left in between. Here the CDR3 reads CASSDLGQANSDYTF. The CDR3 DNA, read in part, is TGTGCCAGCAGTGATCTGGGACAAGCAAACTCC.

With respect to this clone: Genes and germline come from the mouse. The read falls 4 residues short of the CDR3 end, and the missing part is taken from the germline J gene. V is TRBV13-1 and J is TRBJ2-5; possible D gene TRBD1, 6 bases. CDR1 is NSHNY, CDR2 SYGAGN, per germline. V lost 2 bases and J lost 2, with 9 bases in between. CDR3 length: 14 residues. Incomplete CDR3 DNA: TGTGCCAGCAGTGACAGGGGTTTCCAAGAC. The encoded protein is CASSDRGFQD. The CDR3 reads in full as CASSDRGFQDTQYF.

This clone was detected a few times. These gene names are mouse names. The read finishes 4 residues shy of the CDR3 end, and the germline J gene is used to complete it. The V and J genes are TRBV19 and TRBJ2-3; no reliable D call. The germline gives CDR1 FNHDT, CDR2 SITEND (reference sequence). V lost 2 bases, J lost 0 bases, and 10 bases lay in between. The CDR3 runs 15 residues. The part of the CDR3 DNA that was read is TGTGCCAGCAGTATCTCTGGCCCTAGTGCAGAA. It yields the protein CASSISGPSAE. The complete CDR3 reads CASSISGPSAETLYF.

This clone appeared a few times. Genes here carry mouse names. The read gets to within 4 residues of the CDR3 end, and the germline J gene fills in the rest. The genes are TRBV13-3 and TRBJ2-4, with 8 bases aligning to TRBD1. Germline lookup yields CDR1 NNHDY and CDR2 SYVADS. The CDR3 sequence is 13 residues long. CDR3 bases read: TGTGCCAGCAGTGACTACAGGGGGAAC. Protein product: CASSDYRGN. Given in full, the CDR3 is CASSDYRGNTLYF.

Details on this clone: The germline and genes are mouse ones. The same CDR3 can be traced to other DNA sequences in this sample. Incomplete CDR3 DNA: TGTGCCAGCAGTGATGTCTGGGGGGGCTAT. It translates to CASSDVWGGY. The CDR3, in full, reads CASSDVWGGYEQYF. V gene TRBV13-1 combines with J gene TRBJ2-7; 9 bases match TRBD2. The read gets to within 4 residues of the CDR3 end, and the germline J gene fills in the rest. This CDR3 contains 14 residues. The junction had 1 base not matched to a gene; V was cut back by 0 bases and J by 3 bases. The germline CDR1 and CDR2 sequences are NSHNY and SYGAGN.

This clone was observed a few times. Gene names refer to mouse genes. Read sequence stops 4 residues before the CDR3 end, and the germline J gene provides the missing end. The chain has TRBV13-1 and TRBJ2-2; TRBD2 aligns across 10 bases. V lost 5 bases, J lost 4 bases, and 5 bases stayed unmatched. Germline assignment: CDR1 NSHNY and CDR2 SYGAGN. The CDR3 has 15 residues. The CDR3 bases that were read are TGTGCCAGCAGCCCTGGGGGGGCGGCCACCGGG. Translation gives CASSPGGAATG. The complete CDR3 protein is CASSPGGAATGQLYF.